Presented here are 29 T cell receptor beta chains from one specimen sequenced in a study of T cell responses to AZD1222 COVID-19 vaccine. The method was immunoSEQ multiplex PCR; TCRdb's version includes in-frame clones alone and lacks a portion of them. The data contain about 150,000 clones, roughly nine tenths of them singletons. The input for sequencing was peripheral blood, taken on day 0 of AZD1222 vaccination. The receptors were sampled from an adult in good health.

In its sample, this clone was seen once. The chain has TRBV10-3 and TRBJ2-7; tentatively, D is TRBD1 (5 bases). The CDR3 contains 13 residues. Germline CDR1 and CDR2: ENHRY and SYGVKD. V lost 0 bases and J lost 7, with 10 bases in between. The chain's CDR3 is CAISESGRGEQYV. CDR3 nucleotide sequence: TGTGCCATCAGTGAGTCGGGAAGGGGTGAGCAGTACGTC.

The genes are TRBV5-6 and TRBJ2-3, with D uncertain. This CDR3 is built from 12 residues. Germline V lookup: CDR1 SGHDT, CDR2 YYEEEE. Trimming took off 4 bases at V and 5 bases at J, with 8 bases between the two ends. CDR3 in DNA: TGTGCCAGCAGCCCCCTGGGAGATACGCAGTATTTT. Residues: CASSPLGDTQYF.

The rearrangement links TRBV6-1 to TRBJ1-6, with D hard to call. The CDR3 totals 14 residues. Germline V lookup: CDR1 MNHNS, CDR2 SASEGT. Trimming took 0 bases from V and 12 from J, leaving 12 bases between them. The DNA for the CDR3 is TGTGCCAGCAGTGAAGCCCGGGGTATGCGACCCCTCCACTTT. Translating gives CASSEARGMRPLHF.

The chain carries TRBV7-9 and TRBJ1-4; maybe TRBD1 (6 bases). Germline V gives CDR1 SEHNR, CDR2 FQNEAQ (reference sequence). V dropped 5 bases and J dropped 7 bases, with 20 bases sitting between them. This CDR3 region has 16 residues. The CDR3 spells CASSAWGGTPGEKLFF. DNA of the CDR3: TGTGCCAGCAGCGCTTGGGGTGGGACACCAGGTGAAAAACTGTTTTTT.

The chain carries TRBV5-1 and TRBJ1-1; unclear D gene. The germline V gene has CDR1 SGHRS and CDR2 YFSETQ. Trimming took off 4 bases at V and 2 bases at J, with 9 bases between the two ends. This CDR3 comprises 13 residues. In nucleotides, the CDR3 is TGCGCCAGCAGCCTACAGCTAAACACTGAAGCTTTCTTT. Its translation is CASSLQLNTEAFF.

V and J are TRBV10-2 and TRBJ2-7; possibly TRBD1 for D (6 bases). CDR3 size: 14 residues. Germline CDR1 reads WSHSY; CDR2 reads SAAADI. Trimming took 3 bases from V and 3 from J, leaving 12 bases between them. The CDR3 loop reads CASSETQGFYEQYV. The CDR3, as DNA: TGCGCCAGCAGTGAAACACAGGGATTCTACGAGCAGTACGTC.

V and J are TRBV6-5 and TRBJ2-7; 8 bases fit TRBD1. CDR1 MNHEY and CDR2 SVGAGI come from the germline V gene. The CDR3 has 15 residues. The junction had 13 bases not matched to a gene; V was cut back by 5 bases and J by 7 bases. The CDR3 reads CASSPRTGFQSEQYV. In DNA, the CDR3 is TGTGCCAGCAGTCCGCGGACAGGGTTTCAAAGTGAGCAGTACGTC.

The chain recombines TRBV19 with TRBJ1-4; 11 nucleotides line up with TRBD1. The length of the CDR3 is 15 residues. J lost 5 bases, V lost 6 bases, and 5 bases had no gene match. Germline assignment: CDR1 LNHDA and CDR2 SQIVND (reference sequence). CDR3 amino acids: CASSQGQGGNEKLFF. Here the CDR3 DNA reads TGTGCCAGTAGCCAGGGACAGGGGGGAAATGAAAAACTGTTTTTT.

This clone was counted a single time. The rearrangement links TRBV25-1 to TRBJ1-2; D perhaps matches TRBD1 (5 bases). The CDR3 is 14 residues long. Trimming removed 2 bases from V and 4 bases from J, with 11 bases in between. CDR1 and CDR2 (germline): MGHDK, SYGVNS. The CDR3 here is CASSEGTGAYGYTF. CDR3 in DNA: TGTGCCAGCAGTGAAGGGACCGGCGCCTATGGCTACACCTTC.

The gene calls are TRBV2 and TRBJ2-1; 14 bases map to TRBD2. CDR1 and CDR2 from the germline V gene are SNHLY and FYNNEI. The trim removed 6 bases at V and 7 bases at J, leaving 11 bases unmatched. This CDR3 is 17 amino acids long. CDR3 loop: CASREPGTSGGLNEQFF. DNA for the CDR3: TGTGCCAGCAGGGAACCCGGGACTAGCGGGGGCCTTAATGAGCAGTTCTTC.

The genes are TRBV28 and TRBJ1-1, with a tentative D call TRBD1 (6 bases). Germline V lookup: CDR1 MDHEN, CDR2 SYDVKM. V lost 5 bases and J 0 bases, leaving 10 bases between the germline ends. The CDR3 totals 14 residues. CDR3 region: CASSEDSLNTEAFF. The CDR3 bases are TGTGCCAGCAGTGAGGACAGTTTGAACACTGAAGCTTTCTTT.

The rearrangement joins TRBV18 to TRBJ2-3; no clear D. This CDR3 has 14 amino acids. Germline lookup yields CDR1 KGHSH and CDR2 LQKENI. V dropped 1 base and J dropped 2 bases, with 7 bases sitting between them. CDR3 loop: CASSPLRNTDTQYF. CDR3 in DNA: TGTGCCAGCTCACCACTCCGAAACACAGATACGCAGTATTTT. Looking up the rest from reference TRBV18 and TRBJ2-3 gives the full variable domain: NAGVMQNPRHLVRRRGQEARLRCSPMKGHSHVYWYRQLPEEGLKFMVYLQKENIIDESGMPKERFSAEFPKEGPSILRIQQVVRGDSAAYFCASSPLRNTDTQYFGPGTRLTVL.

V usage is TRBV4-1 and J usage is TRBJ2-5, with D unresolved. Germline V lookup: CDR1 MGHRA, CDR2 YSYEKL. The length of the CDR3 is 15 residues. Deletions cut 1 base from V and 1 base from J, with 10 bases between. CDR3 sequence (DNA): TGCGCCAGCAGCCAAGGGGCCGGACGCCAAGAGACCCAGTACTTC. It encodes CASSQGAGRQETQYF.

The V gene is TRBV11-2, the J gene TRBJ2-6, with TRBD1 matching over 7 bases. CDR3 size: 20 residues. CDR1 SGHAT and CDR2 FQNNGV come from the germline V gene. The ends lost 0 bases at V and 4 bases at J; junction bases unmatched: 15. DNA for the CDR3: TGTGCCAGCAGCTTAGATCAGGAAGGACAGGTTTCGGGCGGGGCCAACGTCCTGACTTTC. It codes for CASSLDQEGQVSGGANVLTF.

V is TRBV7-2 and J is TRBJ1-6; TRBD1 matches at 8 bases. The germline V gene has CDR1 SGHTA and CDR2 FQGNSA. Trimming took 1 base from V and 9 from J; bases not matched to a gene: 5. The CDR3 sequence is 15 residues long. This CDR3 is CASSLGTGIASPLHF. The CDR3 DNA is TGTGCCAGCAGCTTAGGGACAGGGATCGCTTCACCCCTCCACTTT.

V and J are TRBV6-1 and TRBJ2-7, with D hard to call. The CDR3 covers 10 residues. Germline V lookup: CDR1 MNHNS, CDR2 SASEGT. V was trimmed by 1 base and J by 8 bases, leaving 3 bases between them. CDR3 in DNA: TGTGCCAGCAGTGAAGGGCAGCAGTACTTC. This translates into CASSEGQQYF.

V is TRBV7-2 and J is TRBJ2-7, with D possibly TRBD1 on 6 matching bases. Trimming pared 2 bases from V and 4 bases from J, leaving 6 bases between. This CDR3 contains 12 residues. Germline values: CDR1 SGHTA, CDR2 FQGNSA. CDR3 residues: CASSLTGYEQYF. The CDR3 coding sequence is TGTGCCAGCAGCTTAACAGGGTACGAGCAGTACTTC.

The CDR3 region is CASNDRGLYSPLHF. DNA of the CDR3: TGTGCCAGCAATGACAGGGGGCTGTATTCACCCCTCCACTTT. This chain connects TRBV3-1 (or the pseudogene TRBV3-2) to TRBJ1-6; 10 bases match TRBD1. The CDR3 is 14 amino acids. Germline V gene sequence: CDR1 LGHDT, CDR2 YNNKEL (reference sequence). Trimming removed 7 bases from V and 8 bases from J; junction bases left unmatched: 5.

CDR3 DNA: TGTGCCAGTAGTATTCCTGGGGGAAATCAGCCCCAGCATTTT. Residues: CASSIPGGNQPQHF. The V gene is TRBV19, the J gene TRBJ1-5, with D possibly matching TRBD1 (5 bases). V dropped 3 bases and J dropped 4 bases, with 10 bases sitting between them. This CDR3 has 14 amino acids. The germline gives CDR1 LNHDA, CDR2 SQIVND (reference sequence). The variable domain in full, completed from reference TRBV19 and TRBJ1-5, reads DGGITQSPKYLFRKEGQNVTLSCEQNLNHDAMYWYRQDPGQGLRLIYYSQIVNDFQKGDIAEGYSVSREKKESFPLTVTSAQKNPTAFYLCASSIPGGNQPQHFGDGTRLSIL.

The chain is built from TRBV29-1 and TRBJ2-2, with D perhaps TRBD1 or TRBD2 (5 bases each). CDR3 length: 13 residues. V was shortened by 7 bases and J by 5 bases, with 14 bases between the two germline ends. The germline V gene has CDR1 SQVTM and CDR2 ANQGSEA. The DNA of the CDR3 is TGCAGCGGGTTCAATGGGGGTACCGGGGAGCTGTTTTTT. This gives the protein CSGFNGGTGELFF.

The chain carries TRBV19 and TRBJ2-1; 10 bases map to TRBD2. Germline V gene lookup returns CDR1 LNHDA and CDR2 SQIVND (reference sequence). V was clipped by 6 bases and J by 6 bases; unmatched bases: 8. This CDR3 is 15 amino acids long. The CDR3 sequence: CASRLSGGAFNEQFF. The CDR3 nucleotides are TGTGCCAGTAGGCTCAGCGGGGGGGCGTTCAATGAGCAGTTCTTC.

Here the CDR3 reads CASSAPTGGHMNTEAFF. As DNA, the CDR3 is TGTGCCAGCAGCGCCCCAACAGGGGGACACATGAACACTGAAGCTTTCTTT. The rearrangement links TRBV9 to TRBJ1-1; 8 bases map to TRBD1. Unmatched junction bases numbered 10, after V lost 3 bases and J lost 0 bases. CDR1 and CDR2 (germline): SGDLS, YYNGEE. The CDR3 runs to 17 residues.

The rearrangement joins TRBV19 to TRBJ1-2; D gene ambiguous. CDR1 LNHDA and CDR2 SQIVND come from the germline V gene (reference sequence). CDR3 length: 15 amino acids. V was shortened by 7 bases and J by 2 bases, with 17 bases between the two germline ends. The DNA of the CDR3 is TGTGCCAGTAAGGTGGCTCAAGGAGTAAACTATGGCTACACCTTC. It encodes CASKVAQGVNYGYTF.

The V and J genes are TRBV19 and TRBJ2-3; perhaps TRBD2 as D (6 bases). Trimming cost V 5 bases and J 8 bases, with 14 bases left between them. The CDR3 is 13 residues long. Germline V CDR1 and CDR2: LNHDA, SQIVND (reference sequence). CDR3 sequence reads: CASSAGGYGTQYF. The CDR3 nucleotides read TGTGCCAGTAGTGCCGGGGGTTACGGTACGCAGTATTTT.

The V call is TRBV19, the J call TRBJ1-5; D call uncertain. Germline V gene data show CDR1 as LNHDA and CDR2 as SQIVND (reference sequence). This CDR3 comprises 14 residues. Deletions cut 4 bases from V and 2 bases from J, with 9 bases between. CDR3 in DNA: TGTGCCAGTAGTAAGCGTGGGGGCAATCAGCCCCAGCATTTT. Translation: CASSKRGGNQPQHF.

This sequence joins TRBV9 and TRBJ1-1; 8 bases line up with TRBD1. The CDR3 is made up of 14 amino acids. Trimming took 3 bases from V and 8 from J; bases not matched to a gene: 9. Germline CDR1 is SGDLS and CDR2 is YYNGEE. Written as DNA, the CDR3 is TGTGCCAGCAGCGCCTCGTCAGGGGGCGAGGAAGCTTTCTTT. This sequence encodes CASSASSGGEEAFF.

The CDR3 spells CASSDRGNQPQHF. CDR3 in DNA: TGTGCCAGCAGCGACAGGGGAAATCAGCCCCAGCATTTT. The rearrangement links TRBV6-5 to TRBJ1-5, with 8 nucleotides matching TRBD1. The CDR3 sequence is 13 residues long. The junction had 2 bases not matched to a gene; V was cut back by 6 bases and J by 4 bases. Per the germline V gene, CDR1 is MNHEY and CDR2 is SVGAGI.

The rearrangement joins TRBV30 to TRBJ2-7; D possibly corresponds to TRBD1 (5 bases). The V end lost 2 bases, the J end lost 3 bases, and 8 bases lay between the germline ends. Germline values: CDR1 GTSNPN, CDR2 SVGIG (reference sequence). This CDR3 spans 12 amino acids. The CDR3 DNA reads TGTGCCTGGAGTTACGACAGCTACGAGCAGTACTTC. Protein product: CAWSYDSYEQYF.

This chain's CDR3 is CASSHRDRFNNEQFF. The CDR3 bases are TGTGCCAGCAGTCATCGGGACAGGTTTAACAATGAGCAGTTCTTC. This chain uses TRBV7-2 with TRBJ2-1; TRBD1 matches at 8 bases. Germline CDR1 is SGHTA and CDR2 is FQGNSA. CDR3 size: 15 residues. Unmatched junction bases numbered 9, after V lost 6 bases and J lost 5 bases.